This is a list of T cell receptor beta chains from one sample in a study of T cells in Graves' hyperthyroidism and ophthalmopathy. TCRdb reanalysed the multiplex PCR reads using MiXCR and keeps one entry per CDR3 protein. The repertoire has roughly 580,000 distinct CDR3 sequences, 11% to 15% of them found once; the top ten carry roughly 6.2%. What was sequenced was blood. The source of these receptors is a woman between 25 and 40 years old with Graves' hyperthyroidism that later progressed to Graves' ophthalmopathy. The CDR3 runs from the conserved cysteine through the conserved F or W. Fields, in order: V gene, CDR3 length, J gene, clone size, D gene, CDR3 protein, CDR3 DNA. The D gene is left open where the match is weak. For some rows the clone size is stated as once, few or many, or as a class when expanded; others skip it.

TRBV9	14	TRBJ2-7	few	.	CASSVWQGGDEQYF	TGTGCCAGCAGCGTCTGGCAGGGGGGCGACGAGCAGTACTTC
TRBV19	15	TRBJ2-7	many	.	CASSLKDTPSYEQYF	TGTGCCAGTAGCCTCAAGGACACCCCCTCCTACGAGCAGTACTTC
TRBV7-9	15	TRBJ2-7	many	TRBD2	CASSVSGRGAYEQYF	TGTGCCAGCAGCGTTAGCGGGAGGGGGGCCTACGAGCAGTACTTC
TRBV2	15	TRBJ2-7	many	TRBD1	CASSESGQGPYEQYF	TGTGCCAGCAGTGAATCGGGACAGGGCCCCTACGAGCAGTACTTC
TRBV27	15	TRBJ2-7	many	TRBD1	CASTIGTGGAYEQYF	TGTGCCAGCACAATCGGGACAGGGGGCGCCTACGAGCAGTACTTC
TRBV20-1	13	TRBJ2-1	many	TRBD2	CSAGTSGQTREFF	TGCAGTGCGGGGACTAGCGGGCAGACCAGGGAGTTCTTC
TRBV10-3	13	TRBJ1-1	many	.	CAISDNENTEAFF	TGTGCCATCAGTGATAATGAGAACACTGAAGCTTTCTTT
TRBV18	14	TRBJ1-1	many	.	CASSPLDGNTEAFF	TGTGCCAGCTCACCACTTGACGGGAACACTGAAGCTTTCTTT
TRBV9	15	TRBJ1-1	.	.	CASTPPGSLNTEAFF	TGTGCCAGCACCCCCCCGGGGTCTTTGAACACTGAAGCTTTCTTT
TRBV5-1	14	TRBJ2-7	many	TRBD1	CASSFRDSFYEQYF	TGCGCCAGCAGCTTCCGGGACAGCTTCTACGAGCAGTACTTC
TRBV6-1	20	TRBJ2-3	many	TRBD2	CASTQTLGVAGVSRTDTQYF	TGTGCCAGCACCCAGACCCTAGGAGTAGCGGGAGTTTCCCGCACAGATACGCAGTATTTT
TRBV15	14	TRBJ1-5	.	.	CATSREQGGGPQHF	TGTGCCACCAGCAGAGAACAGGGTGGAGGGCCCCAGCATTTT
TRBV30	15	TRBJ2-1	.	.	CAWIGPRSSYNEQFF	TGTGCCTGGATTGGTCCGAGGAGCTCCTACAATGAGCAGTTCTTC
TRBV12-3/TRBV12-4	15	TRBJ1-6	many	TRBD1	CASSPGTGFNSPLHF	TGTGCCAGCAGTCCTGGGACAGGGTTTAATTCACCCCTCCACTTT
TRBV2	12	TRBJ2-7	.	.	CASSTDQNVQYF	TGTGCCAGCAGTACTGATCAGAACGTGCAGTACTTC
TRBV6-1	12	TRBJ2-1	.	.	CASWPEGYEQFF	TGTGCCAGCTGGCCGGAGGGCTACGAGCAGTTCTTC
TRBV28	14	TRBJ1-2	many	TRBD1	CASSLSTGAGGYTF	TGTGCCAGCAGTTTATCTACAGGGGCGGGTGGCTACACCTTC
TRBV6-1	13	TRBJ2-1	many	.	CASRKLVENEQFF	TGTGCCAGCCGTAAGCTCGTAGAAAATGAGCAGTTCTTC
TRBV20-1	14	TRBJ2-7	.	TRBD2	CSARGRTSGYEQYF	TGCAGTGCTAGAGGCCGGACTAGCGGATACGAGCAGTACTTC
TRBV29-1	10	TRBJ2-3	.	.	CSFATDTQYF	TGCAGCTTCGCCACAGATACGCAGTATTTT
TRBV27	13	TRBJ1-3	many	.	CASSSAGGNTIYF	TGTGCCAGCAGTTCGGCAGGGGGAAACACCATATATTTT
TRBV5-1	17	TRBJ2-5	many	.	CASSSRPLGRGGETQYF	TGCGCCAGCAGCTCGAGACCCCTCGGGAGAGGGGGGGAGACCCAGTACTTC
TRBV5-4	15	TRBJ1-6	.	TRBD1	CASSTTRGVNSPLHF	TGTGCCAGCAGCACAACCAGGGGGGTAAATTCACCCCTCCACTTT
TRBV4-1	15	TRBJ1-5	.	.	CASSQDTGVNQPQHF	TGCGCCAGCAGCCAAGATACCGGAGTAAATCAGCCCCAGCATTTT
TRBV12-5	15	TRBJ1-5	many	TRBD1	CASGLEQGVNQPQHF	TGTGCTAGTGGTTTAGAACAGGGGGTCAATCAGCCCCAGCATTTT
TRBV6-2/TRBV6-3	13	TRBJ2-7	few	.	CASSYSQGYEQYF	TGTGCCAGCAGTTACTCCCAGGGGTACGAGCAGTACTTC
TRBV7-9	14	TRBJ2-3	few	.	CASSPRGDTDTQYF	TGTGCCAGCAGCCCTAGGGGGGACACAGATACGCAGTATTTT
TRBV6-1	14	TRBJ2-1	.	.	CASRETIQGYEQFF	TGTGCCAGCAGAGAAACGATTCAGGGATATGAGCAGTTCTTC
TRBV12-3/TRBV12-4	12	TRBJ1-1	few	.	CASRSQESEAFF	TGTGCCAGCAGGTCCCAGGAATCTGAAGCTTTCTTT
TRBV7-9	14	TRBJ2-1	many	.	CASSLAGTNNEQFF	TGTGCCAGCAGCTTAGCGGGAACGAACAATGAGCAGTTCTTC
TRBV7-9	15	TRBJ1-6	many	TRBD1	CASRSPGQINSPLHF	TGTGCCAGCAGGTCCCCGGGACAGATTAATTCACCCCTCCACTTT
TRBV7-2	15	TRBJ1-4	many	.	CASSLSEGRNEKLFF	TGTGCCAGCAGCTTATCGGAGGGACGGAATGAAAAACTGTTTTTT
TRBV11-3	16	TRBJ2-7	many	TRBD1	CASSTALDRETYEQYF	TGTGCCAGCAGCACAGCTCTGGACAGGGAAACCTACGAGCAGTACTTC
TRBV4-1	17	TRBJ1-3	many	.	CASSQDLYRTLGNTIYF	TGCGCCAGCAGCCAAGATTTATACAGGACGCTTGGAAACACCATATATTTT
TRBV4-1	15	TRBJ2-1	many	TRBD2	CASSQVGGDYNEQFF	TGCGCCAGCAGCCAAGTCGGGGGGGACTACAATGAGCAGTTCTTC
TRBV20-1	12	TRBJ2-5	few	TRBD2	CSARPSGQTQYF	TGCAGTGCTAGACCTAGCGGACAGACCCAGTACTTC
TRBV11-2	16	TRBJ2-3	.	.	CASSDIPRGGTDTQYF	TGTGCCAGCAGCGACATCCCCAGGGGGGGCACAGATACGCAGTATTTT
TRBV18	14	TRBJ2-7	many	.	CASSPPMGRGEQYF	TGTGCCAGCTCACCACCGATGGGACGCGGGGAGCAGTACTTC
TRBV6-1	18	TRBJ1-5	many	.	CASTDLPTAIYSNQPQHF	TGTGCCAGCACTGATCTTCCGACGGCAATCTATAGCAATCAGCCCCAGCATTTT
TRBV5-6	15	TRBJ2-3	.	.	CASSLREISADTQYF	TGTGCCAGCAGCTTGAGGGAGATTAGCGCGGATACGCAGTATTTT